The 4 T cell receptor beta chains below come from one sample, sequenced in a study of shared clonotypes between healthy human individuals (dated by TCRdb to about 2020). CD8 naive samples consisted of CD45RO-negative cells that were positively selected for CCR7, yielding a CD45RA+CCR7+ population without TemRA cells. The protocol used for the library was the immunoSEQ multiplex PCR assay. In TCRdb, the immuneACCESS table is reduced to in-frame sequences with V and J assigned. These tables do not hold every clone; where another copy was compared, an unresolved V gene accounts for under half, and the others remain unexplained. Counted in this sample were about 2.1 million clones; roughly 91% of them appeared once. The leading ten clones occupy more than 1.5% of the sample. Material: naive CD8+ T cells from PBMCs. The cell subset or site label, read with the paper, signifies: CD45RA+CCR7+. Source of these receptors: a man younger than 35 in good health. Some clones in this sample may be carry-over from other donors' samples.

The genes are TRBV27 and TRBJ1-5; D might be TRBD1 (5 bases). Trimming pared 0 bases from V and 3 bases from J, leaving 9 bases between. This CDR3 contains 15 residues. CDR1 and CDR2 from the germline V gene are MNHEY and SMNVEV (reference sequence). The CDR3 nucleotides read TGTGCCAGCAGTTTATCTGGGACGTTCAATCAGCCCCAGCATTTT. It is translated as CASSLSGTFNQPQHF.

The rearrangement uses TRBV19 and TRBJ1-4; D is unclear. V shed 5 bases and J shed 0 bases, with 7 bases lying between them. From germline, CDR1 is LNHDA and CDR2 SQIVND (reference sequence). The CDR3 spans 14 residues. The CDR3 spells CASSSTATNEKLFF. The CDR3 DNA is TGTGCCAGTAGTTCGACTGCAACTAATGAAAAACTGTTTTTT.

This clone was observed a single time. The DNA of the CDR3 is TGTGCCAGCAGCCTCCGGGGGTCAGGGTACGAGCAGTACTTC. Translating it yields CASSLRGSGYEQYF. This chain joins TRBV6-5 and TRBJ2-7, with D maybe TRBD2 (6 bases). The CDR3 length is 14 residues. Per the germline V gene, CDR1 is MNHEY and CDR2 is SVGAGI. Trimming stripped 6 bases from V and 4 bases from J, with 16 bases between.

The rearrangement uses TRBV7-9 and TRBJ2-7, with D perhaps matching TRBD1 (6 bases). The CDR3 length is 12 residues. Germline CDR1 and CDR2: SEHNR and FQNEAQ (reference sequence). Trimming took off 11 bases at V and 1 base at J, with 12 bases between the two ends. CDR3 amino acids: CAAGGWSYEQYF. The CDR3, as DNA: TGTGCCGCTGGGGGCTGGTCCTACGAGCAGTACTTC.